Listed below are T cell receptor beta chains from one sample, sequenced in a study of read filtering for tumor transcriptome and immune sequencing. MiXCR, applied by TCRdb to the reads, yields one record per CDR3 protein. The sample includes about 90,000 distinct CDR3 sequences, roughly an eighth of them seen just once. Sequencing input: a population of CD138-negative cells sorted from bone marrow. The receptors stem from a donor older than 35 with multiple myeloma. Both conserved end residues are part of each CDR3. D genes are given only for firm matches. The size entry is marked missing in some rows and otherwise reads once, few, many or a size class.

J gene: TRBJ2-7
D gene: .
clone size: many
V gene: TRBV5-1
CDR3 DNA: TGCGCCAGCAGCTTGGGCGGGGGCCTACCTTCCTACGAGCAGTACTTC
CDR3 protein: CASSLGGGLPSYEQYF

J gene: TRBJ1-5
D gene: .
clone size: few
V gene: TRBV29-1
CDR3 DNA: TGCAGCGTTGAATCAGGGGTGGGTCAGCCCCAGCATTTT
CDR3 protein: CSVESGVGQPQHF

J gene: TRBJ2-1
D gene: TRBD1
clone size: many
V gene: TRBV5-1
CDR3 DNA: TGCGCCAGCAGCTTGGCCATCACAGGGGGCATGGATGAGCAGTTCTTC
CDR3 protein: CASSLAITGGMDEQFF

J gene: TRBJ2-2
D gene: TRBD2
clone size: many
V gene: TRBV19
CDR3 DNA: TGTGCCAGTAGTATCTTTAGCGGGAGGGCCGGGGAGCTGTTTTTT
CDR3 protein: CASSIFSGRAGELFF

J gene: TRBJ2-3
D gene: TRBD1
clone size: .
V gene: TRBV3-1
CDR3 DNA: TGTGCCAGCAGCCCGCGACAGGGTCGAGATACGCAGTATTTT
CDR3 protein: CASSPRQGRDTQYF

J gene: TRBJ1-1
D gene: TRBD1
clone size: many
V gene: TRBV20-1
CDR3 DNA: TGCAGTGCTAGAGTTACAGGGGTAGACACTGAAGCTTTCTTT
CDR3 protein: CSARVTGVDTEAFF

J gene: TRBJ1-1
D gene: .
clone size: many
V gene: TRBV5-1
CDR3 DNA: TGCGCCAGCAGCTTGTCAGGGGCCACTGAAGCTTTCTTT
CDR3 protein: CASSLSGATEAFF

J gene: TRBJ1-1
D gene: .
clone size: many
V gene: TRBV5-1
CDR3 DNA: TGCGCCAGCAGCTTGGTTAGCGGGATAATGAACACTGAAGCTTTCTTT
CDR3 protein: CASSLVSGIMNTEAFF

J gene: TRBJ2-1
D gene: TRBD1
clone size: .
V gene: TRBV23-1
CDR3 DNA: TGCGCCAGCAGTCAATCCAGGGGGGACAGGGTTACTGGCGGTGAGCAGTTCTTC
CDR3 protein: CASSQSRGDRVTGGEQFF

J gene: TRBJ2-1
D gene: TRBD2
clone size: .
V gene: TRBV28
CDR3 DNA: TGTGCCAGCAGTTCCCGGGAGGGTAACTGGAATGAGCAGTTCTTC
CDR3 protein: CASSSREGNWNEQFF

J gene: TRBJ2-7
D gene: .
clone size: many
V gene: TRBV5-1
CDR3 DNA: TGCGCCAGCAGCGGGACAGCATCCGGAGGGGAGCAGTACTTC
CDR3 protein: CASSGTASGGEQYF

J gene: TRBJ2-7
D gene: TRBD2
clone size: .
V gene: TRBV5-6
CDR3 DNA: TGTGCCAGCAGCCCCCAGGGCGGGGGGTATTTCGCCTACGAGCAGTACTTC
CDR3 protein: CASSPQGGGYFAYEQYF

J gene: TRBJ2-2
D gene: TRBD2
clone size: many
V gene: TRBV20-1
CDR3 DNA: TGCAGTGCTGGACTAGGCGGCACCGGGGAGCTGTTTTTT
CDR3 protein: CSAGLGGTGELFF

J gene: TRBJ1-1
D gene: TRBD1
clone size: many
V gene: TRBV5-4
CDR3 DNA: TGTGCCAGCAGCCCTAAAGAGACAGGGGGCGGAAAGGGGAACACTGAAGCTTTCTTT
CDR3 protein: CASSPKETGGGKGNTEAFF

J gene: TRBJ1-4
D gene: .
clone size: many
V gene: TRBV3-1
CDR3 DNA: TGTGCCAGCAGCCGAGCTCTCGGGGCGAATGAAAAACTGTTTTTT
CDR3 protein: CASSRALGANEKLFF

J gene: TRBJ1-5
D gene: .
clone size: many
V gene: TRBV27
CDR3 DNA: TGTGCCAGCAGTCGAGAGGGCTTGATCGGTCAGCCCCAGCATTTT
CDR3 protein: CASSREGLIGQPQHF

J gene: TRBJ1-1
D gene: .
clone size: many
V gene: TRBV27
CDR3 DNA: TGTGCCAGCAGTTTTCAACCGAACACTGAAGCTTTCTTT
CDR3 protein: CASSFQPNTEAFF

J gene: TRBJ1-5
D gene: .
clone size: many
V gene: TRBV5-1
CDR3 DNA: TGCGCCAGCAGCTTGGCCGGGGCAGGGGCAGTAGGCAATCAGCCCCAGCATTTT
CDR3 protein: CASSLAGAGAVGNQPQHF

J gene: TRBJ1-2
D gene: TRBD1
clone size: .
V gene: TRBV30
CDR3 DNA: TGTGCCTGGAGTGTAGGGGGCGGTGGCTACACCTTC
CDR3 protein: CAWSVGGGGYTF

J gene: TRBJ2-2
D gene: TRBD1
clone size: many
V gene: TRBV5-1
CDR3 DNA: TGCGCCAGCAACCCCACAGGGGACACCGGGGAGCTGTTTTTT
CDR3 protein: CASNPTGDTGELFF

J gene: TRBJ2-7
D gene: .
clone size: few
V gene: TRBV5-1
CDR3 DNA: TGCGCCAGCAGCTTGGTGGGACCCCTTTACGAGCAGTACTTC
CDR3 protein: CASSLVGPLYEQYF

J gene: TRBJ2-1
D gene: .
clone size: few
V gene: TRBV5-1
CDR3 DNA: TGCGCCAGCTGTGCAGGGTTGATCGACAATGAGCAGTTCTTC
CDR3 protein: CASCAGLIDNEQFF

J gene: TRBJ1-5
D gene: .
clone size: .
V gene: TRBV2
CDR3 DNA: TGTGCCAGTTGCCAAACAGGGTTAAGCAATCAGCCCCAGCATTTT
CDR3 protein: CASCQTGLSNQPQHF

J gene: TRBJ1-2
D gene: TRBD1
clone size: .
V gene: TRBV6-2/TRBV6-3
CDR3 DNA: TGTGCCAGCAATCTTTCCCCGTCCAGGACAGGCATTTTCTACTATGGCTACACCTTC
CDR3 protein: CASNLSPSRTGIFYYGYTF

J gene: TRBJ1-2
D gene: .
clone size: few
V gene: TRBV7-9
CDR3 DNA: TGTGCCAGCAGCTTAGTGACAGGAGGGCCTAACTATGGCTACACCTTC
CDR3 protein: CASSLVTGGPNYGYTF

J gene: TRBJ1-2
D gene: .
clone size: .
V gene: TRBV10-3
CDR3 DNA: TGTGCCATCAGTGAGTCGCGTTCCTTCAAGAGGGGCTACACCTTC
CDR3 protein: CAISESRSFKRGYTF

J gene: TRBJ2-5
D gene: TRBD2
clone size: many
V gene: TRBV11-2
CDR3 DNA: TGTGCCAGCAGCCCAACCCGGGTAGCGGGAGTTGAGACCCAGTACTTC
CDR3 protein: CASSPTRVAGVETQYF

J gene: TRBJ1-2
D gene: .
clone size: many
V gene: TRBV9
CDR3 DNA: TGTGCCAGCAGTACTACAGTCCTCTATGGCTACACCTTC
CDR3 protein: CASSTTVLYGYTF

J gene: TRBJ1-3
D gene: .
clone size: .
V gene: TRBV15
CDR3 DNA: TGTGCCACCAGCAGAGACCCAGGGGCACGAAACACCATATATTTT
CDR3 protein: CATSRDPGARNTIYF

J gene: TRBJ2-2
D gene: .
clone size: many
V gene: TRBV10-2
CDR3 DNA: TGCGCCAGCAGTGAGCCCCCCAGCGCAAACACCGGGGAGCTGTTTTTT
CDR3 protein: CASSEPPSANTGELFF

J gene: TRBJ2-5
D gene: TRBD1
clone size: many
V gene: TRBV4-1
CDR3 DNA: TGCGCCAGCAGCCAATTGGGACAGCGCCAAGAGACCCAGTACTTC
CDR3 protein: CASSQLGQRQETQYF

J gene: TRBJ2-1
D gene: .
clone size: .
V gene: TRBV7-7
CDR3 DNA: TGTGCTAGCCGCTTGGTCGCGGACAATGAGCAGTTCTTC
CDR3 protein: CASRLVADNEQFF

J gene: TRBJ1-5
D gene: TRBD1
clone size: many
V gene: TRBV2
CDR3 DNA: TGTGCCAGCAGTGGGACAGGGGGGAGTCAGCCCCAGCATTTT
CDR3 protein: CASSGTGGSQPQHF

J gene: TRBJ2-1
D gene: TRBD2
clone size: many
V gene: TRBV5-1
CDR3 DNA: TGCGCCAGCAGCGGACCTAGCGGGAGGGCCCCCAACTCCTACAATGAGCAGTTCTTC
CDR3 protein: CASSGPSGRAPNSYNEQFF

J gene: TRBJ2-1
D gene: TRBD2
clone size: .
V gene: TRBV10-3
CDR3 DNA: TGTGCCTCCAAGGGATGGGGGGGTCCCTTTTACAATGAGCAGTTTTTC
CDR3 protein: CASKGWGGPFYNEQFF

J gene: TRBJ2-7
D gene: .
clone size: many
V gene: TRBV5-1
CDR3 DNA: TGCGCCAGCAGCTTGGAAAGCATACAGGGATACGAGCAGTACTTC
CDR3 protein: CASSLESIQGYEQYF

J gene: TRBJ2-1
D gene: TRBD1
clone size: many
V gene: TRBV20-1
CDR3 DNA: TGCAGTGCTGCCAGGGGGAATGAGCAGTTCTTC
CDR3 protein: CSAARGNEQFF

J gene: TRBJ2-2
D gene: .
clone size: .
V gene: TRBV21-1
CDR3 DNA: TGTGCCAGACTAACTAGCGCGAACACCGGGGAGCTGTTTTTT
CDR3 protein: CARLTSANTGELFF

J gene: TRBJ2-5
D gene: TRBD1
clone size: many
V gene: TRBV20-1
CDR3 DNA: TGCAGTGCTGGGACAGGGTGGAAGACCCAGTACTTC
CDR3 protein: CSAGTGWKTQYF

J gene: TRBJ2-1
D gene: .
clone size: .
V gene: TRBV4-1
CDR3 DNA: TGCGCCAGCAGCCAGGAGGGCAGGGGGAGCGGGAGAGGCGCCAATGAGCAGTTCTTC
CDR3 protein: CASSQEGRGSGRGANEQFF

J gene: TRBJ2-7
D gene: .
clone size: many
V gene: TRBV29-1
CDR3 DNA: TGCAGCGTTGTAGGGCAGGTCGAGCAGTACTTC
CDR3 protein: CSVVGQVEQYF

J gene: TRBJ2-6
D gene: .
clone size: many
V gene: TRBV20-1
CDR3 DNA: TGCAGTGCCTTTAGGTCTGGGGCCAACGTCCTGACTTTC
CDR3 protein: CSAFRSGANVLTF

J gene: TRBJ2-5
D gene: .
clone size: .
V gene: TRBV30
CDR3 DNA: TGTGCCTGGAGTTTGGATCCCACGGGAAAGACCCAGTACTTC
CDR3 protein: CAWSLDPTGKTQYF

J gene: TRBJ1-5
D gene: .
clone size: many
V gene: TRBV27
CDR3 DNA: TGTGCCAGCAGTTTAAGCCGGCAGAATCAGCCCCAGCATTTT
CDR3 protein: CASSLSRQNQPQHF

J gene: TRBJ1-1
D gene: .
clone size: few
V gene: TRBV5-6
CDR3 DNA: TGTGCCAGCAGCCCTAGCCTGTTGTTAGGGTTCGCTGAAGCTTTCTTT
CDR3 protein: CASSPSLLLGFAEAFF

J gene: TRBJ2-7
D gene: .
clone size: many
V gene: TRBV3-1
CDR3 DNA: TGTGCCAGCAGCCAAGATTCCGGGAGCCGCTCCTACGAGCAGTACTTC
CDR3 protein: CASSQDSGSRSYEQYF

J gene: TRBJ2-3
D gene: TRBD2
clone size: many
V gene: TRBV4-2
CDR3 DNA: TGTGCCAGCAGCCAAAGTACTAGCGGGGAAGGTGATACGCAGTATTTT
CDR3 protein: CASSQSTSGEGDTQYF

J gene: TRBJ2-7
D gene: .
clone size: many
V gene: TRBV28
CDR3 DNA: TGTGCCAGCAGTTTTGGTGGAATCGAGCAGTACTTC
CDR3 protein: CASSFGGIEQYF

J gene: TRBJ2-3
D gene: TRBD2
clone size: .
V gene: TRBV29-1
CDR3 DNA: TGCAGCGTTGGTGGCCCCGGGCTAGCGGAAGAAACAGATACGCAGTATTTT
CDR3 protein: CSVGGPGLAEETDTQYF

J gene: TRBJ2-1
D gene: TRBD2
clone size: many
V gene: TRBV7-9
CDR3 DNA: TGTGCCAGCAGCTTAATCGCGGGAGCACACAATGAGCAGTTCTTC
CDR3 protein: CASSLIAGAHNEQFF

J gene: TRBJ1-5
D gene: .
clone size: few
V gene: TRBV20-1
CDR3 DNA: TGCAGTGCTAGGAGGGCAAATCAGCCCCAGCATTTT
CDR3 protein: CSARRANQPQHF